The present T cell receptor beta chain was sequenced within a study of T-cell memory formation after mild COVID-19. CDR1 is DFQATT and CDR2 is SNEGSKA in the germline V gene (reference sequence). This CDR3 has 13 amino acids. The germline V and J ends were trimmed by 0 bases and 7 bases, with 13 bases remaining between them. MiXCR was run by TCRdb on the 5' RACE reads, yielding one entry per CDR3 protein. The table has 400,000 to 500,000 distinct CDR3 sequences, roughly 26% seen once. The sample consisted of PBMCs or a T cell subset sorted from them (not recorded which). The chain has TRBV20-1 and TRBJ2-7; possibly TRBD1 or TRBD2 for D (5 bases each). The origin of this receptor is an adult woman who had mild COVID-19 (a few samples of this study predate the infection). Cell type and time point are not known. CDR3 protein: CSARDGTLREQYF. The CDR3 DNA is TGCAGTGCTAGAGACGGGACCCTCCGGGAGCAGTACTTC.